Listed here are 16 T cell receptor beta chains from one sample, sequenced in a study of T cells after yellow fever vaccination. TCRdb recomputed calls from the 5' RACE reads with MiXCR, one row per CDR3 protein. The sample holds 150,000 to 200,000 distinct CDR3 sequences, 5.5% to 7.5% seen once. The sequenced sample was CD4+ T cells sorted from PBMCs, obtained on the day of the first yellow fever vaccination. Every receptor here comes from a young man who received the YFV17D yellow fever vaccine.

This clonotype was recorded a few times. The chain has TRBV29-1 and TRBJ2-7; no firm D call. CDR1 is SQVTM, CDR2 ANQGSEA, per germline. The CDR3 length is 13 residues. V lost 7 bases and J 7 bases, leaving 20 bases between the germline ends. The CDR3 DNA reads as TGCAGCGCCTTACCCTCTAGGGCGGAAGAGCAGTACTTC. This codes for CSALPSRAEEQYF.

Ten or more counts support this clonotype. The rearrangement links TRBV7-9 to TRBJ2-5; tentative D call: TRBD2 (6 bases). The V gene's germline CDR1 is SEHNR and CDR2 FQNEAQ (reference sequence). The V end lost 8 bases, the J end lost 9 bases, and 13 bases lay between the germline ends. The CDR3 is 11 residues long. CDR3 in amino acids: CASAGRGAQYF. The CDR3 coding sequence is TGTGCCAGCGCGGGGCGCGGGGCCCAGTACTTC.

The chain couples TRBV5-6 to TRBJ2-2, with TRBD2 as a possible D gene (7 bases). The germline V gene encodes CDR1 SGHDT and CDR2 YYEEEE. V gave up 4 bases and J gave up 4 bases, with 11 bases separating them. The CDR3 has 14 residues. The DNA for the CDR3 is TGTGCCAGCAGCGGGGGGGGCCCCACCGGGGAGCTGTTTTTT. Translated: CASSGGGPTGELFF.

V gene TRBV29-1 combines with J gene TRBJ2-1; D is possibly TRBD2 (6 bases). Trimming took 7 bases from V and 6 from J, leaving 10 bases between them. CDR1 is SQVTM, CDR2 ANQGSEA, per germline. The CDR3 sequence is 11 residues long. Written as DNA, the CDR3 is TGCAGCGGTGGGGGGTTCAATGAGCAGTTCTTC. Its protein is CSGGGFNEQFF.

There are a few counts of this clonotype. The V call is TRBV5-4, the J call TRBJ1-1; 10 bases map to TRBD1. CDR3 length: 15 amino acids. With V trimmed by 3 bases and J by 1 base, 3 bases remained unmatched. Germline CDR1 and CDR2: SGHNT and YYREEE (reference sequence). CDR3 in amino acids: CASSYRTGGNTEAFF. CDR3 sequence (DNA): TGTGCCAGCAGCTATCGGACAGGGGGGAACACTGAAGCTTTCTTT.

This clonotype was observed many times. This chain uses TRBV6-5 with TRBJ2-1, with TRBD2 identical over 8 bases. V dropped 4 bases and J dropped 8; count of bases not matched to a gene: 10. Germline assignment: CDR1 MNHEY and CDR2 SVGAGI. The CDR3 runs 15 residues. The CDR3 coding sequence is TGTGCCAGCAGTTCGGTGGTAGGACTAGCAGATGAGCAGTTCTTC. As protein: CASSSVVGLADEQFF.

This clonotype appeared many times. V usage is TRBV9 and J usage is TRBJ2-5; perhaps D is TRBD1 or TRBD2 (5 bases each). The CDR3 contains 15 residues. V was shortened by 0 bases and J by 5 bases, with 14 bases between the two germline ends. The germline gives CDR1 SGDLS, CDR2 YYNGEE. The CDR3 here is CASSVDVRGQETQYF. The CDR3 DNA is TGTGCCAGCAGCGTAGATGTGAGGGGCCAGGAGACCCAGTACTTC.

J is TRBJ1-5 and V is TRBV3-1, with 9 bases that match TRBD1. CDR1 and CDR2 (germline): LGHDT, YNNKEL (reference sequence). V dropped 1 base and J dropped 7; count of bases not matched to a gene: 5. The CDR3 extends over 15 amino acids. As DNA, the CDR3 is TGTGCCAGCAGCCAAGGGGACAGGGTGGGACAGCCCCAGCATTTT. Encoded protein: CASSQGDRVGQPQHF. The full variable domain, rest sourced from reference TRBV3-1 and TRBJ1-5, is DTAVSQTPKYLVTQMGNDKSIKCEQNLGHDTMYWYKQDSKKFLKIMFSYNNKELIINETVPNRFSPKSPDKAHLNLHINSLELGDSAVYFCASSQGDRVGQPQHFGDGTRLSIL.

The chain is built from TRBV11-2 and TRBJ1-6; TRBD1 is a possible D gene (5 bases). V lost 1 base and J lost 7, with 11 bases in between. The germline V gene encodes CDR1 SGHAT and CDR2 FQNNGV. The CDR3 is 15 residues long. CDR3 region: CASSLVGGPNSPLHF. For the CDR3, the DNA is TGTGCCAGCAGCTTAGTGGGGGGACCAAATTCACCCCTCCACTTT. Together with reference TRBV11-2 and TRBJ1-6, the CDR3 gives the full variable domain: EAGVAQSPRYKIIEKRQSVAFWCNPISGHATLYWYQQILGQGPKLLIQFQNNGVVDDSQLPKDRFSAERLKGVDSTLKIQPAKLEDSAVYLCASSLVGGPNSPLHFGNGTRLTVT.

The chain carries TRBV5-1 and TRBJ2-3, with D perhaps matching TRBD1 (5 bases). V lost 4 bases and J lost 5, with 14 bases in between. Germline assignment: CDR1 SGHRS and CDR2 YFSETQ. CDR3 length equals 14 residues. The DNA of the CDR3 is TGCGCCAGCAGCCCCCTTGTAGGGGAAGATACGCAGTATTTT. Protein sequence: CASSPLVGEDTQYF.

This clonotype occurred many times. The rearrangement joins TRBV19 to TRBJ2-5; D possibly corresponds to TRBD2 (6 bases). The germline CDR1 and CDR2 sequences are LNHDA and SQIVND (reference sequence). The V and J ends lost 3 bases and 4 bases respectively, with 15 bases between them. The CDR3 loop spans 15 amino acids. The CDR3 sequence: CASSMATLGGETQYF. DNA for the CDR3: TGTGCCAGTAGTATGGCGACCCTCGGGGGAGAGACCCAGTACTTC. The full variable domain, with the rest looked up from reference TRBV19 and TRBJ2-5, is DGGITQSPKYLFRKEGQNVTLSCEQNLNHDAMYWYRQDPGQGLRLIYYSQIVNDFQKGDIAEGYSVSREKKESFPLTVTSAQKNPTAFYLCASSMATLGGETQYFGPGTRLLVL.

This clonotype was detected many times. The genes are TRBV7-9 and TRBJ2-3; unclear D gene. Per germline, CDR1 SEHNR and CDR2 FQNEAQ (reference sequence). Between the trimmed V and J ends, which lost 1 base and 0 bases, there was a span of 11 bases. The CDR3 is made up of 16 amino acids. DNA of the CDR3: TGTGCCAGCAGCTTAGTACGGTATACGAGCACAGATACGCAGTATTTT. Protein sequence: CASSLVRYTSTDTQYF.

This clonotype was seen a handful of times. The chain joins TRBV4-3 to TRBJ2-5; possible D gene TRBD2, 6 bases. The V and J ends lost 1 base and 5 bases respectively, with 14 bases between them. The CDR3 sequence is 15 residues long. The germline V gene encodes CDR1 LGHNA and CDR2 YSLEER. CDR3 bases: TGCGCCAGCAGCCAAGGAATCCGGGGGAGGGAGACCCAGTACTTC. Translating it yields CASSQGIRGRETQYF.

This chain links TRBV6-1 with TRBJ1-5; the D gene is possibly TRBD1 (5 bases). Germline assignment: CDR1 MNHNS and CDR2 SASEGT. The CDR3 consists of 14 residues. Deletions cut 6 bases from V and 2 bases from J, with 11 bases between. Here the CDR3 reads CASRGLRGNQPQHF. In DNA, the CDR3 is TGTGCCAGCAGGGGACTTAGGGGCAATCAGCCCCAGCATTTT.

This chain connects TRBV11-2 to TRBJ2-5, with 7 positions matching TRBD1. J was trimmed by 4 bases and V by 6 bases; bases with no gene match: 5. The CDR3 consists of 13 residues. Germline CDR1 reads SGHAT; CDR2 reads FQNNGV. The CDR3 is CASRTTGVETQYF. As DNA, the CDR3 is TGTGCCAGCAGAACAACAGGGGTAGAGACCCAGTACTTC. The full variable domain, in which reference TRBV11-2 and TRBJ2-5 provide the parts outside the CDR3, is EAGVAQSPRYKIIEKRQSVAFWCNPISGHATLYWYQQILGQGPKLLIQFQNNGVVDDSQLPKDRFSAERLKGVDSTLKIQPAKLEDSAVYLCASRTTGVETQYFGPGTRLLVL.

The sample holds many counts of this clonotype. The J gene is TRBJ2-1, the V gene TRBV9; D not resolved. The V gene lost 3 bases and the J gene lost 7 bases, with 14 bases spanning the gap. Germline values: CDR1 SGDLS, CDR2 YYNGEE. This CDR3 comprises 14 residues. CDR3 in DNA: TGTGCCAGCAGCGAGAGACCCGTGGGAAATGAGCAGTTCTTC. It translates to CASSERPVGNEQFF.